Listed here are 6 T cell receptor beta chains from one sample, sequenced in a study of beta chain features in type 1 diabetes. Sequencing targeted expressed TCRB transcripts, as all isolated RNA had been reverse transcribed. The data were produced by immunoSEQ multiplex PCR, yet TCRdb's version contains in-frame clones alone and is incomplete. The sample holds about 350,000 clones; 15% to 20% are singletons and the top ten take approximately 0.043%. Source material: naive CD4+ T cells from blood. The receptors originated from a woman in her late teens or twenties in good health.

This clone has a single count. The rearrangement links TRBV7-3 to TRBJ2-1; TRBD2 agrees at 8 bases. Germline V CDR1 and CDR2: SGHTA, FQGTGA. J gave up 2 bases and V 6 bases, and 6 bases lay outside the gene matches. The CDR3 length is 15 residues. CDR3 DNA sequence: TGTGCCAGCAGTTTCAGCGGGGGAACCTACAATGAGCAGTTCTTC. Translating it yields CASSFSGGTYNEQFF.

V gene TRBV6-6 combines with J gene TRBJ1-2; the match to TRBD1 covers 9 bases. V dropped 6 bases and J dropped 1; count of bases not matched to a gene: 6. This CDR3 has 15 amino acids. The germline V gene encodes CDR1 MNHNY and CDR2 SVGAGI (reference sequence). The CDR3 DNA sequence: TGTGCCAGCAGCTCTACAGGGGGCAGTAACTATGGCTACACCTTC. Translating it yields CASSSTGGSNYGYTF.

The J gene is TRBJ1-5, the V gene TRBV28, with 8 positions matching TRBD1. The trim removed 7 bases at V and 7 bases at J, leaving 9 bases unmatched. This CDR3 contains 14 residues. CDR1 and CDR2 from the germline V gene are MDHEN and SYDVKM. The CDR3 DNA sequence: TGTGCCAGCAACCAGGGGGCTGGGCGGCAGCCCCAGCATTTT. Translation gives CASNQGAGRQPQHF.

This clone was seen a handful of times. V and J are TRBV29-1 and TRBJ1-2; the D is unclear. The CDR3 contains 13 residues. With 4 bases removed from V and 5 bases from J, the gap between germline ends came to 14 bases. The germline V gene has CDR1 SQVTM and CDR2 ANQGSEA. The CDR3 spells CSVAPRGLYGYTF. The CDR3 DNA sequence: TGCAGCGTTGCCCCCCGAGGGCTATATGGCTACACCTTC.

This clone showed up just a few times. This sequence joins TRBV18 and TRBJ1-1, with no clear D. Germline CDR1 reads KGHSH; CDR2 reads LQKENI. The CDR3 length is 14 residues. With 3 bases removed from V and 11 bases from J, the gap between germline ends came to 19 bases. The CDR3 reads CASSPGEELYVAFF. As DNA, the CDR3 is TGTGCCAGCTCACCTGGAGAGGAACTTTACGTGGCTTTCTTT.

The chain couples TRBV2 to TRBJ2-5, with 8 bases that match TRBD2. The CDR3 length is 11 residues. V lost 8 bases and J lost 8; bases outside the gene matches: 4. Germline V gene lookup returns CDR1 SNHLY and CDR2 FYNNEI. DNA of the CDR3: TGTGCCAGCGGACTAGCTCTAACCCAGTACTTC. It translates to CASGLALTQYF. Looking up the rest from reference TRBV2 and TRBJ2-5 gives the full variable domain: EPEVTQTPSHQVTQMGQEVILRCVPISNHLYFYWYRQILGQKVEFLVSFYNNEISEKSEIFDDQFSVERPDGSNFTLKIRSTKLEDSAMYFCASGLALTQYFGPGTRLLVL.